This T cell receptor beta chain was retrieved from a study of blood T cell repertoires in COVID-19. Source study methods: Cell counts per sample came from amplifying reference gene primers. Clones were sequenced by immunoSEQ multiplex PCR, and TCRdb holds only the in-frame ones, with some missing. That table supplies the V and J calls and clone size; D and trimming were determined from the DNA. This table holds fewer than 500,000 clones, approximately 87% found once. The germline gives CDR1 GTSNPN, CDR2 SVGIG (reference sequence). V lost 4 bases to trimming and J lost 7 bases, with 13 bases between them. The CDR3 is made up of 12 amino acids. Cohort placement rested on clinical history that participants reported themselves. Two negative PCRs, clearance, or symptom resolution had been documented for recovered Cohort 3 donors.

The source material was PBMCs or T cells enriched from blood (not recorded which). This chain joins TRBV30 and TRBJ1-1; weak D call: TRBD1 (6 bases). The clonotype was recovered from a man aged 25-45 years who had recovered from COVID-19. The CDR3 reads CAWMGAVDEAFF. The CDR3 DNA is TGTGCCTGGATGGGGGCAGTTGATGAAGCTTTCTTT. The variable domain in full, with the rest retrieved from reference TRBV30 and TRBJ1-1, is SQTIHQWPATLVQPVGSPLSLECTVEGTSNPNLYWYRQAAGRGLQLLFYSVGIGQISSEVPQNLSASRPQDRQFILSSKKLLLSDSGFYLCAWMGAVDEAFFGQGTRLTVV.